A selection of T cell receptor beta chains follows, all from one sample in a study of cytomegalovirus exposure and HLA in healthy donors. Sequencing used immunoSEQ multiplex PCR; TCRdb keeps in-frame clones, though not all of them. This sample yields approximately 160,000 clones, of which 77% are seen a single time; approximately 1.8% belongs to the top ten. Source material: PBMCs. The receptor source for this set is a woman aged 30 to 39 in good health and CMV-seronegative. CDR3s leave out the opening cysteine and the closing phenylalanine or tryptophan. The D gene is left open where the match is weak.

D: NA
V: TRBV6-1
CDR3: ASSEGTGLAF

D: TRBD2
V: TRBV5-1
CDR3: ASSWIPGLAGPKETQY

D: TRBD1
V: TRBV28
CDR3: ASRPGGGEGTQY

D: NA
V: TRBV5-4
CDR3: ASSTGRPRGEQY

D: NA
V: TRBV7-9
CDR3: SSSLGEYGYT

D: TRBD1
V: TRBV29-1
CDR3: SVGDRGSYEQY

D: NA
V: TRBV28
CDR3: ASSFEENYGYT

D: NA
V: TRBV7-2
CDR3: ASSSPRGNNEQF

D: TRBD1
V: TRBV9
CDR3: ASSGSGGDEQF

D: TRBD1
V: TRBV15
CDR3: ATSSLKDRGGQPQH

D: TRBD2
V: TRBV10-3
CDR3: AISIAGVVGGSGANVLT

D: TRBD1
V: TRBV5-1
CDR3: ASSLSSIGTVYGYT

D: NA
V: TRBV10-3
CDR3: AIGTGGATEAF

D: TRBD2
V: TRBV11-2
CDR3: ASSSPRELAGGIYNEQF

D: TRBD1
V: TRBV27
CDR3: ASSNLGTVSGNTIY

D: NA
V: TRBV5-1
CDR3: ASSPTSGAEAF

D: NA
V: TRBV4-1
CDR3: ASSQYPIASAAYEQY

D: TRBD2
V: TRBV2
CDR3: ASSPRLAGGGGELF

D: TRBD2
V: TRBV30
CDR3: AWSGGGGRGSTDTQY

D: NA
V: TRBV19
CDR3: ASKGFSGNTIY

D: NA
V: TRBV29-1
CDR3: SVEGGHGYT

D: NA
V: TRBV12-5
CDR3: ASGVGYRTDTQY

D: TRBD1
V: TRBV27
CDR3: ASSLQGSSTEAF

D: TRBD1
V: TRBV6-1
CDR3: ASSEAAQGAGYGYT

D: TRBD2
V: TRBV10-1
CDR3: ASSESRRGGNTGELF

D: TRBD2
V: TRBV7-2
CDR3: ASSLYRGGTNEQF

D: TRBD1
V: TRBV6-5
CDR3: ASSYRDRGEKLF

D: NA
V: TRBV9
CDR3: ASSANRNEQF

D: NA
V: TRBV27
CDR3: ASSLNPQGVGFGYT

D: NA
V: TRBV19
CDR3: ASTSGLSNTEAF